This section outlines one T cell receptor beta chain sequence together with its context. The record originates from a study of long-term antiretroviral therapy in people with HIV. Looking at the study overall: First collections came about a decade before the 2015 immediate-ART recommendation.

The germline V gene encodes CDR1 SGHRS and CDR2 YFSETQ. The ends lost 4 bases at V and 0 bases at J; junction bases unmatched: 11. This CDR3 has 18 residues. The assay used was immunoSEQ (version v3.0), run at survey level. TCRdb's table, derived via immunoSEQ multiplex PCR, lists solely in-frame clones and lacks some. The table includes 35,000 to 45,000 clones, about 93% detected once. The sample was unsorted PBMCs, taken 4.1 years after starting antiretroviral therapy. The sequence was obtained from a woman aged 45 to 65 with HIV. The rearrangement links TRBV5-1 to TRBJ1-3, with 9 bases aligning to TRBD1. The CDR3 protein is CASSRRDRVGASGNTIYF. The CDR3 coding sequence is TGCGCCAGCAGCCGCCGGGACAGGGTAGGAGCCTCTGGAAACACCATATATTTT.